The rows below give T cell receptor beta chains drawn from one sample of a study of T cells in Graves' hyperthyroidism and ophthalmopathy. TCRdb analysed the multiplex PCR reads with MiXCR anew, one entry per CDR3 protein. The data show 350,000 to 400,000 distinct CDR3 sequences, 15% to 20% seen once. Sequencing was carried out using blood. These receptors originate from a woman between 18 and 29 years old with Graves' hyperthyroidism. CDR3s include the opening cysteine and the closing phenylalanine or tryptophan.

V: TRBV30
J: TRBJ1-1
CDR3: CAWRLRTGNTEAFF

V: TRBV28
J: TRBJ2-2
CDR3: CASLGQGAAGELFF

V: TRBV28
J: TRBJ2-7
CDR3: CASRDPGVSEQYF

V: TRBV24-1
J: TRBJ2-2
CDR3: CATSDPGQGRTGELFF

V: TRBV19
J: TRBJ1-5
CDR3: CASSMGSGEIVQPQHF

V: TRBV12-3/TRBV12-4
J: TRBJ2-7
CDR3: CASSWGGDYEQYF

V: TRBV28
J: TRBJ1-2
CDR3: CASSSGQGVDGYTF

V: TRBV11-2
J: TRBJ2-3
CDR3: CASSPWTSATDTQYF

V: TRBV29-1
J: TRBJ1-2
CDR3: CSVDRGYYGYTF

V: TRBV6-2/TRBV6-3
J: TRBJ2-7
CDR3: CASSYSGGSIYEQYF

V: TRBV18
J: TRBJ1-3
CDR3: CASSPTISPGNTIYF

V: TRBV10-3
J: TRBJ2-7
CDR3: CAISETGTASYEQYF

V: TRBV6-4
J: TRBJ1-5
CDR3: CASTLGDNQPQHF

V: TRBV5-1
J: TRBJ1-5
CDR3: CASSLDGDSNQPQHF

V: TRBV3-1
J: TRBJ2-7
CDR3: CASSQGWDEQYF

V: TRBV28
J: TRBJ1-3
CDR3: CASRAINTIYF

V: TRBV19
J: TRBJ1-2
CDR3: CASSTDISYGYTF

V: TRBV10-1
J: TRBJ2-7
CDR3: CASRGGLADSYEQYF

V: TRBV12-5
J: TRBJ2-7
CDR3: CASARGGDEQYF

V: TRBV20-1
J: TRBJ2-5
CDR3: CSAGEPRTETQYF

V: TRBV11-2
J: TRBJ1-1
CDR3: CASSLDPGIMNTEAFF

V: TRBV18
J: TRBJ2-5
CDR3: CASSPIPLAGTQETQYF

V: TRBV20-1
J: TRBJ2-7
CDR3: CSATPGLAGEQYF

V: TRBV7-2
J: TRBJ2-7
CDR3: CASSLAIAGRTYEQYF

V: TRBV18
J: TRBJ2-7
CDR3: CASSPNRGLGNEQYF

V: TRBV6-1
J: TRBJ2-7
CDR3: CASMVRPGQGSYEQYF

V: TRBV7-2
J: TRBJ2-7
CDR3: CASSPSGGASEQYF

V: TRBV29-1
J: TRBJ1-1
CDR3: CSITTGFNTEAFF

V: TRBV6-1
J: TRBJ1-5
CDR3: CASSAWISPQHF

V: TRBV4-1
J: TRBJ1-1
CDR3: CASSRFWGAGTEAFF

V: TRBV20-1
J: TRBJ1-5
CDR3: CSAPPEVDQPQHF

V: TRBV30
J: TRBJ2-7
CDR3: CAWEAGTYEQYF

V: TRBV7-8
J: TRBJ2-5
CDR3: CASSLERLRYQETQYF

V: TRBV12-3/TRBV12-4
J: TRBJ2-2
CDR3: CASSIQGNTGELFF

V: TRBV12-3/TRBV12-4
J: TRBJ1-1
CDR3: CASGPRRAESAFF

V: TRBV4-2
J: TRBJ2-7
CDR3: CASSQDRGTPYEQYF

V: TRBV2
J: TRBJ1-2
CDR3: CASSEAEGRGYTF

V: TRBV6-1
J: TRBJ2-5
CDR3: CASTSQGTQYF

V: TRBV4-1
J: TRBJ2-7
CDR3: CASSQVSPRQGLSYEQYF

V: TRBV20-1
J: TRBJ1-1
CDR3: CSARGETGRRTEAFF

V: TRBV28
J: TRBJ2-2
CDR3: CASREGTVPNTGELFF

V: TRBV12-3/TRBV12-4
J: TRBJ2-7
CDR3: CASSPDLPARSTYEQYF

V: TRBV20-1
J: TRBJ1-1
CDR3: CSARDRGTRTEAFF

V: TRBV5-1
J: TRBJ2-2
CDR3: CASWSGQPNTGELFF

V: TRBV30
J: TRBJ1-2
CDR3: CAWMVLDGYTF

V: TRBV6-1
J: TRBJ2-7
CDR3: CASSEATGAPMAEYF

V: TRBV6-5
J: TRBJ1-1
CDR3: CASSYSGQTGSRDEAFF

V: TRBV12-3/TRBV12-4
J: TRBJ2-5
CDR3: CASSSLGGGGQETQYF

V: TRBV28
J: TRBJ2-5
CDR3: CASSLAYRQGETQYF

V: TRBV6-5
J: TRBJ1-1
CDR3: CASSYSEEGAEAFF

V: TRBV5-1
J: TRBJ1-1
CDR3: CASSGRGPDTEAFF

V: TRBV4-1
J: TRBJ1-2
CDR3: CASSQITGEGYTF

V: TRBV2
J: TRBJ2-7
CDR3: CASSTDTQLHSGGLYEQYF

V: TRBV20-1
J: TRBJ1-1
CDR3: CSARDQRGANPEAFF

V: TRBV20-1
J: TRBJ1-5
CDR3: CSATRGNSNRPQHF

V: TRBV20-1
J: TRBJ1-5
CDR3: CSALVSGTGNQPQHF

V: TRBV12-3/TRBV12-4
J: TRBJ1-2
CDR3: CASSTPAFGGYTF